This T cell receptor (beta chain) was retrieved from a study of T cells in Graves' hyperthyroidism and ophthalmopathy. Looking at the study overall: At the time of initial diagnosis and before any treatment, peripheral blood was collected. Study-level findings and limits: Stable hyperthyroidism was told apart from ophthalmopathy by a model built on 13 V-J features.

This clonotype has at least ten counts. Its specificity is not known. RNA transcripts gave rise to amplified TCR beta CDR3 regions. First-round RT-PCR targeting the TCR CDR3 was performed with the HTBI primer set. MiXCR, applied by TCRdb to the multiplex PCR reads, yields one record per CDR3 protein. Here the sample spans under 550,000 distinct CDR3 sequences, nearly 20% being singletons. The source of this sequence is a man aged 40-49 years with Graves' ophthalmopathy. The sample was blood.

The CDR3 here is CASSYPFRDSPLHF. In nucleotides, the CDR3 is TGTGCCAGCAGTTACCCGTTCAGGGATTCACCCCTCCACTTT. This chain uses TRBV6-2 or TRBV6-3 with TRBJ1-6, with D possibly being TRBD1 (5 bases). In germline, CDR1 is MNHEY, CDR2 SVGEGT. V was cut by 2 bases and J by 8 bases, with 10 bases left in between. The CDR3 covers 14 residues.